The 30 T cell receptor beta chains below come from one sample, sequenced in a study of cytomegalovirus exposure and HLA in healthy donors. Method: immunoSEQ multiplex PCR; TCRdb's copy keeps in-frame clones and lacks some. The sample has some 150,000 clones, around 87% seen once; the top ten hold roughly 1.3%. The sequencing input was PBMCs. All receptors come from a woman aged 25 to 39 in good health and CMV-seronegative.

The genes are TRBV11-2 and TRBJ2-5; TRBD2 matches at 7 bases. V was clipped by 1 base and J by 0 bases; unmatched bases: 5. The CDR3 totals 16 residues. The germline V gene encodes CDR1 SGHAT and CDR2 FQNNGV. The CDR3 loop reads CASSLGLRGYQETQYF. The CDR3 DNA follows: TGTGCCAGCAGCTTAGGATTGCGGGGGTACCAAGAGACCCAGTACTTC.

This rearrangement joins TRBV6-1 to TRBJ1-2; 7 bases are shared with TRBD1. There are 15 residues in the CDR3. CDR1 and CDR2 from the germline V gene are MNHNS and SASEGT. J gave up 4 bases and V 6 bases, and 11 bases lay outside the gene matches. The CDR3 reads CASRGRGDSLYGYTF. The CDR3 nucleotides read TGTGCCAGCAGGGGTAGGGGGGACAGCCTCTATGGCTACACCTTC.

The chain carries TRBV4-1 and TRBJ1-6, with D perhaps TRBD1 (6 bases). Trimming took off 2 bases at V and 9 bases at J, with 17 bases between the two ends. This CDR3 has 16 amino acids. Germline V CDR1 and CDR2: MGHRA, YSYEKL. CDR3 in DNA: TGCGCCAGCAGCCAACCGCGAACAGGGTTTGGTTCACCCCTCCACTTT. Protein sequence: CASSQPRTGFGSPLHF.

The chain recombines TRBV14 with TRBJ2-7; D unresolved. The CDR3 is made up of 14 amino acids. V lost 3 bases, J lost 6 bases, and 15 bases lay in between. CDR1 and CDR2 (germline): SGHDN, FVKESK. Here the CDR3 reads CASSQVVIGGEQYF. For the CDR3, the DNA is TGTGCCAGCAGCCAGGTTGTCATTGGCGGCGAGCAGTACTTC.

V usage is TRBV25-1 and J usage is TRBJ1-1, with a weak D call TRBD1 (5 bases). Per the germline V gene, CDR1 is MGHDK and CDR2 is SYGVNS. Deletions cut 9 bases from V and 12 bases from J, with 14 bases between. The CDR3 covers 10 residues. Written as DNA, the CDR3 is TGTGCCAGGGGGACTGGGACGACTTTCTTT. The encoded protein is CARGTGTTFF.

The chain employs TRBV7-9 and TRBJ1-2; 8 bases fit TRBD1. V gave up 3 bases and J gave up 4 bases; unmatched junction bases: 7. This CDR3 has 15 residues. CDR1 SEHNR and CDR2 FQNEAQ come from the germline V gene (reference sequence). The CDR3 loop reads CASSFGQGDGYGYTF. In DNA form, the CDR3 reads TGTGCCAGCAGCTTCGGACAGGGAGATGGCTATGGCTACACCTTC.

The chain recombines TRBV30 with TRBJ1-6; 9 nucleotides match TRBD1. Trimming took 5 bases from V and 6 from J; bases not matched to a gene: 8. There are 15 residues in the CDR3. Germline assignment: CDR1 GTSNPN and CDR2 SVGIG (reference sequence). The CDR3: CAWAIQGAPNSPLHF. Written as DNA, the CDR3 is TGTGCCTGGGCAATACAGGGGGCGCCTAATTCACCCCTCCACTTT.

The V gene is TRBV7-9, the J gene TRBJ2-7; the D gene is possibly TRBD2 (7 bases). The V gene's germline CDR1 is SEHNR and CDR2 FQNEAQ (reference sequence). V lost 8 bases to trimming and J lost 3 bases, with 23 bases between them. The length of the CDR3 is 16 residues. Written as DNA, the CDR3 is TGTGCCAGCGAACCGATTTCCGCGGGGGCAAACTACGAGCAGTACTTC. As protein: CASEPISAGANYEQYF.

The rearrangement uses TRBV4-1 and TRBJ2-1, with TRBD1 matching over 9 bases. CDR1 is MGHRA, CDR2 YSYEKL, per germline. With V trimmed by 0 bases and J by 3 bases, 3 bases remained unmatched. The CDR3 covers 16 residues. CDR3 protein: CASSQDTGGYYNEQFF. The CDR3, as DNA: TGCGCCAGCAGCCAAGATACAGGGGGCTACTACAATGAGCAGTTCTTC.

This clone showed up just a few times. The chain links TRBV5-1 to TRBJ2-7; 8 bases align to TRBD2. Germline V gene lookup returns CDR1 SGHRS and CDR2 YFSETQ. This CDR3 comprises 15 residues. The trim removed 4 bases at V and 5 bases at J, leaving 11 bases unmatched. CDR3 DNA sequence: TGCGCCAGCAGCATGCAGACTGGGACTAGGAACGAGCAGTACTTC. Encoded protein: CASSMQTGTRNEQYF. The full variable domain, with the rest looked up from reference TRBV5-1 and TRBJ2-7, is KAGVTQTPRYLIKTRGQQVTLSCSPISGHRSVSWYQQTPGQGLQFLFEYFSETQRNKGNFPGRFSGRQFSNSRSEMNVSTLELGDSALYLCASSMQTGTRNEQYFGPGTRLTVT.

This clone occurred once. The V call is TRBV13, the J call TRBJ2-6, with 9 bases that match TRBD1. Germline CDR1 reads PRHDT; CDR2 reads FYEKMQ (reference sequence). The junction had 9 bases not matched to a gene; V was cut back by 5 bases and J by 1 base. This CDR3 has 18 amino acids. The CDR3 reads CASSRRQGEFSGANVLTF. The CDR3, as DNA: TGTGCCAGCAGCAGGCGACAGGGGGAGTTTTCTGGGGCCAACGTCCTGACTTTC.

This sequence joins TRBV7-2 and TRBJ1-2, with D perhaps matching TRBD1 (6 bases). This CDR3 has 13 residues. Trimming removed 2 bases at V and 2 bases at J, with 6 bases between. The V gene's germline CDR1 is SGHTA and CDR2 FQGNSA. The CDR3 DNA follows: TGTGCCAGCAGCTTAAGGGGGAACTATGGCTACACCTTC. This encodes CASSLRGNYGYTF.

This clone was observed once. V is TRBV9 and J is TRBJ2-2, with 9 nucleotides matching TRBD1. Germline V gene lookup returns CDR1 SGDLS and CDR2 YYNGEE. V was clipped by 4 bases and J by 6 bases; unmatched bases: 13. The CDR3 extends over 17 amino acids. In DNA, the CDR3 is TGTGCCAGCAGCTCCCACCGGGACAGGGTCGGGGCCGGGGAGCTGTTTTTT. Translating gives CASSSHRDRVGAGELFF. Variable domain in full (rest from reference TRBV9 and TRBJ2-2): DSGVTQTPKHLITATGQRVTLRCSPRSGDLSVYWYQQSLDQGLQFLIQYYNGEERAKGNILERFSAQQFPDLHSELNLSSLELGDSALYFCASSSHRDRVGAGELFFGEGSRLTVL.

V gene TRBV2 combines with J gene TRBJ2-5; D gene uncertain. Trimming pared 7 bases from V and 1 base from J, leaving 13 bases between. The CDR3 runs to 14 residues. Germline assignment: CDR1 SNHLY and CDR2 FYNNEI. The CDR3 nucleotides read TGTGCCAGCACACCACAGCTTATCCAAGAGACCCAGTACTTC. Its protein product is CASTPQLIQETQYF.

In this sample, this clone turned up a few times. The rearrangement links TRBV29-1 to TRBJ1-2; 8 bases map to TRBD1. Germline CDR1 SQVTM, CDR2 ANQGSEA. The J segment lost 6 bases and the V segment lost 7 bases, leaving 10 bases of the junction unmatched. The CDR3 consists of 13 residues. CDR3 sequence (DNA): TGCAGCGGCGGACAGGGTAGCCCCGATGGCTACACCTTC. Translated, it gives CSGGQGSPDGYTF.

The gene calls are TRBV29-1 and TRBJ2-7; tentative D call: TRBD2 (6 bases). Germline CDR1 is SQVTM and CDR2 is ANQGSEA. V was shortened by 4 bases and J by 0 bases, with 7 bases between the two germline ends. The CDR3 length is 12 residues. The CDR3 DNA sequence: TGCAGCGTTGCCGGGGGCTCCTACGAGCAGTACTTC. Amino acid sequence: CSVAGGSYEQYF.

The chain uses TRBV18 and TRBJ1-1, with TRBD1 identical over 7 bases. Losses at the gene ends were 3 bases for V and 0 bases for J; bases not matched to a gene: 22. The CDR3 runs to 21 residues. The V gene's germline CDR1 is KGHSH and CDR2 LQKENI. CDR3 nucleotide sequence: TGTGCCAGCTCACCGGGTCTCGCTTTAGACAGGGAGATACCTATGAACACTGAAGCTTTCTTT. Protein product: CASSPGLALDREIPMNTEAFF. Together with reference TRBV18 and TRBJ1-1, the CDR3 gives the full variable domain: NAGVMQNPRHLVRRRGQEARLRCSPMKGHSHVYWYRQLPEEGLKFMVYLQKENIIDESGMPKERFSAEFPKEGPSILRIQQVVRGDSAAYFCASSPGLALDREIPMNTEAFFGQGTRLTVV.

This sequence joins TRBV4-1 and TRBJ1-5, with 7 bases identical to TRBD1. CDR1 MGHRA and CDR2 YSYEKL come from the germline V gene. The CDR3 loop spans 14 amino acids. J lost 8 bases, V lost 3 bases, and 7 bases had no gene match. This CDR3 is CASSQRQGGEPQHF. As DNA, the CDR3 is TGCGCCAGCAGCCAGAGACAGGGAGGAGAGCCCCAGCATTTT.

The rearrangement links TRBV6-1 to TRBJ1-5; D not resolved. Trimming pared 1 base from V and 7 bases from J, leaving 8 bases between. This CDR3 region has 13 residues. Per the germline V gene, CDR1 is MNHNS and CDR2 is SASEGT. The CDR3 coding sequence is TGTGCCAGCAGTGAAGTTGTGAGCCAGCCCCAGCATTTT. Its translation is CASSEVVSQPQHF.

This sequence joins TRBV6-5 and TRBJ1-2; no reliable D call. There are 14 residues in the CDR3. Trimming removed 6 bases from V and 4 bases from J, with 15 bases in between. Germline V gene sequence: CDR1 MNHEY, CDR2 SVGAGI. This CDR3 is CASSEGVFGYGYTF. In DNA, the CDR3 is TGTGCCAGCAGCGAGGGAGTATTTGGCTATGGCTACACCTTC.

This clone was counted only a few times. The CDR3 is CASSWTPSYEQYF. CDR3 DNA: TGTGCCAGCAGCTGGACACCGTCCTACGAGCAGTACTTC. The gene calls are TRBV7-9 and TRBJ2-7, with a possible D match to TRBD1 (5 bases). Germline V gene sequence: CDR1 SEHNR, CDR2 FQNEAQ (reference sequence). The CDR3 contains 13 residues. With 4 bases removed from V and 1 base from J, the gap between germline ends came to 8 bases.

The chain recombines TRBV15 with TRBJ2-7, with 10 nucleotides matching TRBD1. With 0 bases clipped from V and 5 bases from J, the junction kept 1 base outside the gene matches. In germline, CDR1 is LNHNV, CDR2 YYDKDF (reference sequence). The CDR3 is made up of 14 amino acids. CDR3 sequence reads: CATSREDRGDEQYF. CDR3 bases: TGTGCCACCAGCAGAGAGGACAGGGGGGACGAGCAGTACTTC.

CDR3 sequence reads: CASSEGQGGQPQHF. The CDR3 coding sequence is TGTGCCAGCAGCGAGGGACAGGGAGGCCAGCCCCAGCATTTT. The chain recombines TRBV7-8 with TRBJ1-5; the match to TRBD1 covers 9 bases. The CDR3 length is 14 residues. V was pared by 5 bases and J by 7 bases, with 6 bases of the junction left unmatched. Germline loops: CDR1 SGHVS, CDR2 FQNEAQ.

The chain is built from TRBV6-6 and TRBJ2-7, with 9 bases aligning to TRBD1. There are 16 residues in the CDR3. Germline CDR1 and CDR2: MNHNY and SVGAGI (reference sequence). After removal of 7 bases from V and 0 bases from J, the junction contained 10 bases not matched to a gene. The CDR3 nucleotides are TGTGCCAGCACCCGATGGACAGGGGAAGGCTCCTACGAGCAGTACTTC. It specifies CASTRWTGEGSYEQYF.

The chain is built from TRBV19 and TRBJ1-2; D is possibly TRBD1 (6 bases). V was shortened by 5 bases and J by 1 base, with 11 bases between the two germline ends. The CDR3 loop spans 14 amino acids. Germline V CDR1 and CDR2: LNHDA, SQIVND (reference sequence). CDR3 amino acids: CASSRQVINYGYTF. CDR3 DNA sequence: TGTGCCAGTAGTCGACAGGTGATTAACTATGGCTACACCTTC.

The V gene is TRBV6-1, the J gene TRBJ1-1, with 8 bases that match TRBD1. Germline values: CDR1 MNHNS, CDR2 SASEGT. This CDR3 has 13 residues. With V trimmed by 6 bases and J by 3 bases, 3 bases remained unmatched. The CDR3 coding sequence is TGTGCCAGCAGGGAGGACAGGGACACTGAAGCTTTCTTT. It codes for CASREDRDTEAFF.

This clone has just one count. The chain uses TRBV6-5 and TRBJ2-7, with D uncertain. V gave up 4 bases and J gave up 3 bases, with 4 bases separating them. The V gene's germline CDR1 is MNHEY and CDR2 SVGAGI. The CDR3 is 11 residues long. Written as DNA, the CDR3 is TGTGCCAGCAGTTCGTACTACGAGCAGTACTTC. It specifies CASSSYYEQYF.

V is TRBV27 and J is TRBJ1-6, with 7 bases matching TRBD1. This CDR3 is built from 21 residues. The ends lost 2 bases at V and 7 bases at J; junction bases unmatched: 23. CDR1 and CDR2 from the germline V gene are MNHEY and SMNVEV (reference sequence). The CDR3, as DNA: TGTGCCAGCAGTTTACTCTTTCGCCTGGAACCGACAGGGAAAAAGAATTCACCCCTCCACTTT. Residues: CASSLLFRLEPTGKKNSPLHF.

A single count supports this clone. The chain links TRBV7-9 to TRBJ2-3; D possibly corresponds to TRBD1 (5 bases). This CDR3 is 18 amino acids long. Between the trimmed V and J ends, which lost 0 bases and 2 bases, there was a span of 18 bases. Germline CDR1 reads SEHNR; CDR2 reads FQNEAQ (reference sequence). The DNA for the CDR3 is TGTGCCAGCAGCTTAGCGCTAGTAAAGGGGCCCCACACAGATACGCAGTATTTT. Its protein product is CASSLALVKGPHTDTQYF.

J is TRBJ1-3 and V is TRBV19, with D unclear. Germline V gene data show CDR1 as LNHDA and CDR2 as SQIVND (reference sequence). Deletions cut 3 bases from V and 1 base from J, with 13 bases between. This CDR3 is built from 16 residues. CDR3 protein: CASSMTPRVSGNTIYF. CDR3 DNA sequence: TGTGCCAGTAGTATGACCCCCCGGGTTTCTGGAAACACCATATATTTT.